This TCR beta chain was recorded in a study of blood T cell repertoires in COVID-19. Study details: Whether acute or convalescent, the COVID-19 samples came from the United States, Italy and Spain. The cDNA or gDNA used as material had been derived from T cells, B-cell-depleted T cells, or PBMCs.

Authors' methods: Counts of nucleated cells, estimated from reference gene primer amplification, were obtained. Some clones are missing from TCRdb's copy, which holds only in-frame ones; the method was immunoSEQ multiplex PCR. That table gives V, J and clone size, and the DNA gave D and trimming. The profile covers 150,000 to 200,000 clones, with 85% to 95% appearing a single time and just under 2% taken by the ten largest. Seattle cases were enrolled at active infection and followed longitudinally. Germline CDR1 is WNHNN and CDR2 is SYGVQD (reference sequence). The ends lost 6 bases at V and 3 bases at J; junction bases unmatched: 11. The CDR3 contains 16 residues.

Sequenced input: peripheral blood. This chain links TRBV10-1 with TRBJ1-5; TRBD1 matches at 7 bases. The sequence came from a woman aged 60-70 years with COVID-19, enrolled during active disease. Written as DNA, the CDR3 is TGCGCCAGCAGACCCGACAGGGATCGAACCAATCAGCCCCAGCATTTT. Translated, it gives CASRPDRDRTNQPQHF.